Included here is one T cell receptor beta chain sequence, with context. The CDR3 length is 15 residues. Germline V gene lookup returns CDR1 LNHDA and CDR2 SQIVND (reference sequence). V gave up 10 bases and J gave up 6 bases, with 23 bases separating them. This entry comes from a study of T cell responses to AZD1222 COVID-19 vaccine. On the study more broadly: Second-dose timings of about 4 or about 12 weeks were pooled.

Generated by immunoSEQ multiplex PCR, the TCRdb table keeps only in-frame clones and is missing some. The sample gives fewer than 150,000 clones, around 85% of which show up once; roughly 6.2% is in the top ten. V gene TRBV19 combines with J gene TRBJ2-3; D tentatively fits TRBD1 or TRBD2 (7 bases each). The sequencing here drew on peripheral blood, taken on day 0 of AZD1222 vaccination. The sequence was collected from an adult in good health. The CDR3 region is CATKIGGGGRDTQYF. In DNA form, the CDR3 reads TGTGCCACCAAGATAGGGGGCGGGGGACGGGATACGCAGTATTTT.